Each of the 31 T cell receptor beta chains below was sequenced from the same sample in a study of cytomegalovirus exposure and HLA in healthy donors (dated by TCRdb to about 2017). Libraries were built with the immunoSEQ multiplex PCR assay. A mixture of 60 forward primers for TCR Vbeta segments and 13 reverse primers for TCR Jbeta segments was used in the multiplex PCR. TCRdb re-hosts the immuneACCESS table, in-frame sequences only. Its copies lack some clones; in the studies checked, an unresolved V gene accounts for under half of them, and the cause for the rest is not known. This sample gives 120,000 or so clones in total; 60% to 85% of them show up just once. Together, the top ten hold around 1.3% of the sample. The sample comprised PBMCs. These receptors all come from a woman aged 30 to 39 in good health and CMV-seronegative.

The V and J genes are TRBV7-2 and TRBJ1-2, with TRBD1 identical over 9 bases. This CDR3 spans 16 amino acids. The germline CDR1 and CDR2 sequences are SGHTA and FQGNSA. After removal of 3 bases from V and 2 bases from J, the junction contained 7 bases not matched to a gene. CDR3 nucleotides: TGTGCCAGCAGCTTGGGACAGGGATTTGTGAACTATGGCTACACCTTC. Amino acids: CASSLGQGFVNYGYTF.

V usage is TRBV27 and J usage is TRBJ2-2; D unclear. Per germline, CDR1 MNHEY and CDR2 SMNVEV (reference sequence). This CDR3 has 14 amino acids. V dropped 4 bases and J dropped 1 base, with 7 bases sitting between them. The CDR3 nucleotides read TGTGCCAGCAGTTCCAGGCGGAACACCGGGGAGCTGTTTTTT. Its translation is CASSSRRNTGELFF.

V is TRBV30 and J is TRBJ2-7; possibly TRBD1 for D (5 bases). Deletions cut 1 base from V and 2 bases from J, with 9 bases between. The length of the CDR3 is 13 residues. In germline, CDR1 is GTSNPN, CDR2 SVGIG (reference sequence). CDR3 amino acids: CAWSGDRAYEQYF. Here the CDR3 DNA reads TGTGCCTGGAGTGGAGACAGAGCCTACGAGCAGTACTTC.

The chain recombines TRBV28 with TRBJ1-1; tentatively, D is TRBD1 (6 bases). This CDR3 is built from 14 residues. V was clipped by 3 bases and J by 1 base, with 9 bases between them. Germline CDR1 and CDR2: MDHEN and SYDVKM. The CDR3 is CASSFTGQNTEAFF. For the CDR3, the DNA is TGTGCCAGCAGTTTTACAGGGCAGAACACTGAAGCTTTCTTT.

The chain couples TRBV5-4 to TRBJ1-1; the match to TRBD1 covers 7 bases. V shed 0 bases, J shed 2 bases, and the junction held 4 bases outside the gene matches. Per germline, CDR1 SGHNT and CDR2 YYREEE (reference sequence). The CDR3 is 15 amino acids. CDR3 DNA: TGTGCCAGCAGCTTGGCCGGGACAGCCAACACTGAAGCTTTCTTT. Amino acids: CASSLAGTANTEAFF. Full variable domain (remainder filled in from reference TRBV5-4 and TRBJ1-1): ETGVTQSPTHLIKTRGQQVTLRCSSQSGHNTVSWYQQALGQGPQFIFQYYREEENGRGNFPPRFSGLQFPNYSSELNVNALELDDSALYLCASSLAGTANTEAFFGQGTRLTVV.

The rearrangement uses TRBV5-1 and TRBJ1-1; D is perhaps TRBD1 (6 bases). In germline, CDR1 is SGHRS, CDR2 YFSETQ. There are 14 residues in the CDR3. V was shortened by 4 bases and J by 1 base, with 11 bases between the two germline ends. The CDR3 DNA reads TGCGCCAGCAGCCTGACAGGCCCGAACACTGAAGCTTTCTTT. Translating it yields CASSLTGPNTEAFF. The variable domain in full, with the rest retrieved from reference TRBV5-1 and TRBJ1-1, is KAGVTQTPRYLIKTRGQQVTLSCSPISGHRSVSWYQQTPGQGLQFLFEYFSETQRNKGNFPGRFSGRQFSNSRSEMNVSTLELGDSALYLCASSLTGPNTEAFFGQGTRLTVV.

The rearrangement joins TRBV7-9 to TRBJ2-1; the D gene is possibly TRBD2 (6 bases). V was shortened by 6 bases and J by 7 bases, with 10 bases between the two germline ends. This CDR3 contains 12 residues. Per germline, CDR1 SEHNR and CDR2 FQNEAQ (reference sequence). The CDR3 protein is CASRSRGNEQFF. DNA of the CDR3: TGTGCCAGCAGGTCCCGGGGGAATGAGCAGTTCTTC.

V usage is TRBV5-6 and J usage is TRBJ2-2; 8 nucleotides match TRBD1. This CDR3 contains 13 residues. Unmatched junction bases numbered 3, after V lost 5 bases and J lost 6 bases. Germline values: CDR1 SGHDT, CDR2 YYEEEE. The CDR3 coding sequence is TGTGCCAGCAGGTGGACAGGGTCCGGGGAGCTGTTTTTT. Its protein is CASRWTGSGELFF.

V is TRBV6-5 and J is TRBJ1-1, with 7 nucleotides matching TRBD1. The CDR3 sequence is 12 residues long. CDR1 and CDR2 (germline): MNHEY, SVGAGI. V trimming: 8 bases; J trimming: 11 bases; junction bases outside the gene matches: 11. The CDR3 bases are TGTGCCAGCGGGCCACTTGAACAGGGGGCTTTCTTT. Translated: CASGPLEQGAFF.

The chain combines TRBV19 with TRBJ2-5, with D unresolved. The CDR3 totals 14 residues. Germline lookup yields CDR1 LNHDA and CDR2 SQIVND (reference sequence). Deletions cut 3 bases from V and 3 bases from J, with 11 bases between. The CDR3 loop is CASSIRFQEETQYF. In nucleotides, the CDR3 is TGTGCCAGTAGTATTCGGTTCCAGGAAGAGACCCAGTACTTC.

The CDR3, as DNA: TGCGCCAGCAGCCCCCGGGTAGCGTCGTACAATGAGCAGTTCTTC. The encoded protein is CASSPRVASYNEQFF. V gene TRBV4-1 combines with J gene TRBJ2-1, with a weak D call TRBD2 (5 bases). The CDR3 sequence is 15 residues long. The V end lost 4 bases, the J end lost 4 bases, and 14 bases lay between the germline ends. Germline assignment: CDR1 MGHRA and CDR2 YSYEKL.

The chain employs TRBV2 and TRBJ2-7; 12 bases map to TRBD2. From germline, CDR1 is SNHLY and CDR2 FYNNEI. Trimming at V came to 4 bases and at J to 1 base, leaving 5 bases not matched to a gene. The CDR3 is made up of 16 amino acids. The CDR3 DNA sequence: TGTGCCAGCAGTGGACTAGCGGGGGCCCAATCCTACGAGCAGTACTTC. As protein: CASSGLAGAQSYEQYF.

The chain has TRBV4-3 and TRBJ2-3; 14 nucleotides line up with TRBD2. V lost 4 bases, J lost 4 bases, and 7 bases stayed unmatched. The CDR3 totals 17 residues. Looked up from germline, CDR1 is LGHNA and CDR2 is YSLEER. The CDR3, as DNA: TGCGCCAGCAGCCCCGGGACTAGCGGGGGTGGGGCAGATACGCAGTATTTT. This encodes CASSPGTSGGGADTQYF.

The rearrangement links TRBV2 to TRBJ2-1; no reliable D call. CDR1 SNHLY and CDR2 FYNNEI come from the germline V gene. V was cut by 3 bases and J by 4 bases, with 7 bases left in between. This CDR3 has 13 residues. The CDR3 region is CASSDGYYNEQFF. For the CDR3, the DNA is TGTGCCAGCAGTGACGGGTATTACAATGAGCAGTTCTTC.

V usage is TRBV4-3 and J usage is TRBJ2-1; 12 bases agree with TRBD2. Looked up from germline, CDR1 is LGHNA and CDR2 is YSLEER. J was trimmed by 0 bases and V by 1 base; bases with no gene match: 4. This CDR3 spans 18 amino acids. CDR3 protein: CASSQGTSGMSSYNEQFF. The DNA of the CDR3 is TGCGCCAGCAGCCAAGGGACTAGCGGGATGAGCTCCTACAATGAGCAGTTCTTC.

V gene TRBV5-1 combines with J gene TRBJ1-3; D ambiguous. V shed 2 bases and J shed 3 bases, with 9 bases lying between them. The germline V gene has CDR1 SGHRS and CDR2 YFSETQ. This CDR3 is 14 amino acids long. CDR3 sequence: CASSLGGSGNTIYF. The DNA of the CDR3 is TGCGCCAGCAGCTTAGGCGGGAGTGGAAACACCATATATTTT.

This sequence joins TRBV18 and TRBJ2-7; weak D call: TRBD1 (6 bases). Trimming took off 8 bases at V and 7 bases at J, with 15 bases between the two ends. Germline values: CDR1 KGHSH, CDR2 LQKENI. CDR3 length equals 12 residues. CDR3 nucleotides: TGTGCCAGCGCCCGGGACAACGGGGAGCAGTACTTC. Its translation is CASARDNGEQYF.

This rearrangement joins TRBV25-1 to TRBJ2-7; D gene ambiguous. Germline V gene lookup returns CDR1 MGHDK and CDR2 SYGVNS. The germline V and J ends were trimmed by 2 bases and 6 bases, with 5 bases remaining between them. CDR3 size: 11 residues. CDR3 coding DNA: TGTGCCAGCAGTGAAAGCTTCGAGCAGTACTTC. It is translated as CASSESFEQYF.

V is TRBV30 and J is TRBJ2-7, with 8 bases aligning to TRBD2. The CDR3 consists of 15 residues. J gave up 6 bases and V 3 bases, and 13 bases lay outside the gene matches. The germline CDR1 and CDR2 sequences are GTSNPN and SVGIG (reference sequence). The CDR3 DNA is TGTGCCTGGAGCACCGAGAGCGGGAGTGGGTTCGAGCAGTACTTC. This sequence encodes CAWSTESGSGFEQYF.

Only one count was recorded for this clone. The rearrangement links TRBV4-1 to TRBJ2-7, with unresolved D. The CDR3 has 15 amino acids. Per germline, CDR1 MGHRA and CDR2 YSYEKL. The V end lost 0 bases, the J end lost 3 bases, and 12 bases lay between the germline ends. Written as DNA, the CDR3 is TGCGCCAGCAGCCAAGATCATAATACGCGCTACGAGCAGTACTTC. Its protein product is CASSQDHNTRYEQYF.

The rearrangement uses TRBV28 and TRBJ2-7; tentatively, D is TRBD1 (7 bases). The CDR3 is made up of 13 amino acids. The V end lost 5 bases, the J end lost 7 bases, and 15 bases lay between the germline ends. Germline V gene lookup returns CDR1 MDHEN and CDR2 SYDVKM. CDR3 sequence (DNA): TGTGCCAGCAGTGCCCCGACAGGGAGGGAGCAGTACTTC. This gives the protein CASSAPTGREQYF.

V usage is TRBV19 and J usage is TRBJ2-7, with D perhaps TRBD2 (6 bases). CDR1 and CDR2 from the germline V gene are LNHDA and SQIVND (reference sequence). This CDR3 is 13 amino acids long. V lost 3 bases and J 5 bases, leaving 11 bases between the germline ends. CDR3 sequence (DNA): TGTGCCAGTAGTATGGCGGGCGGGGACGAGCAGTACTTC. It translates to CASSMAGGDEQYF.

The rearrangement joins TRBV6-5 to TRBJ1-1; 7 bases line up with TRBD1. The CDR3 sequence is 16 residues long. Germline loops: CDR1 MNHEY, CDR2 SVGAGI. V shed 2 bases, J shed 3 bases, and the junction held 9 bases outside the gene matches. The CDR3 region has the DNA TGTGCCAGCAGTTACGGCGGGGCAGGGGGACACACTGAAGCTTTCTTT. Translated: CASSYGGAGGHTEAFF.

The chain joins TRBV30 to TRBJ1-3; 7 nucleotides line up with TRBD1. CDR1 and CDR2 (germline): GTSNPN, SVGIG (reference sequence). The CDR3 has 15 residues. V shed 3 bases, J shed 0 bases, and the junction held 5 bases outside the gene matches. CDR3 DNA: TGTGCCTGGAGGTCCAGGGGGTCCTCTGGAAACACCATATATTTT. Encoded protein: CAWRSRGSSGNTIYF.

The chain uses TRBV28 and TRBJ1-2, with 7 bases matching TRBD1. Germline CDR1 MDHEN, CDR2 SYDVKM. The CDR3 is 14 amino acids. Losses at the gene ends were 5 bases for V and 4 bases for J; bases not matched to a gene: 7. The CDR3 is CASSPRDSVYGYTF. CDR3 in DNA: TGTGCCAGCAGTCCCCGGGACAGTGTCTATGGCTACACCTTC.

The CDR3 DNA is TGCGCCAGCAGCTTGGACGGCCAGGCCTACGAGCAGTACTTC. This translates into CASSLDGQAYEQYF. This chain uses TRBV5-1 with TRBJ2-7; D not resolved. CDR3 length equals 14 residues. Germline values: CDR1 SGHRS, CDR2 YFSETQ. The V gene lost 0 bases and the J gene lost 2 bases, with 9 bases spanning the gap.

CDR3 nucleotides: TGTGCCTGGAGTGTTGGCCAGGGGGTAGATGAGCAGTTCTTC. It is translated as CAWSVGQGVDEQFF. The chain joins TRBV30 to TRBJ2-1; 7 bases align to TRBD1. This CDR3 is built from 14 residues. Trimming took 0 bases from V and 8 from J; bases not matched to a gene: 7. Germline V gene lookup returns CDR1 GTSNPN and CDR2 SVGIG (reference sequence).

This chain links TRBV4-2 with TRBJ1-4, with D hard to call. The CDR3 runs to 16 residues. Trimming removed 0 bases at V and 4 bases at J, with 12 bases between. CDR1 is LGHNA, CDR2 YNFKEQ, per germline. CDR3 amino acids: CASSQDLSGLNEKLFF. DNA for the CDR3: TGTGCCAGCAGCCAAGATCTATCCGGACTTAATGAAAAACTGTTTTTT.

The chain joins TRBV11-1 to TRBJ2-1, with 13 bases fitting TRBD2. V trimming: 5 bases; J trimming: 8 bases; junction bases outside the gene matches: 3. The CDR3 runs to 14 residues. The germline V gene encodes CDR1 SGHAT and CDR2 FQDESV (reference sequence). In nucleotides, the CDR3 is TGTGCCAGCAGCAGACTAGCGGGGGGCTATGAGCAGTTCTTC. Protein: CASSRLAGGYEQFF.

The chain links TRBV7-8 to TRBJ2-5; the D gene is possibly TRBD2 (6 bases). The germline V and J ends were trimmed by 4 bases and 11 bases, with 26 bases remaining between them. Germline values: CDR1 SGHVS, CDR2 FQNEAQ. The CDR3 loop spans 16 amino acids. DNA for the CDR3: TGTGCCAGCAGCTACAACCCCACGGGACTCCGAGGGGAGCAGTACTTC. Translating it yields CASSYNPTGLRGEQYF.

The genes are TRBV19 and TRBJ2-3, with a weak D call TRBD2 (6 bases). The CDR3 is 13 amino acids. Germline CDR1 and CDR2: LNHDA and SQIVND (reference sequence). The V gene lost 0 bases and the J gene lost 8 bases, with 9 bases spanning the gap. DNA of the CDR3: TGTGCCAGTAGTATAGATAGAGCGGGTACGCAGTATTTT. This gives the protein CASSIDRAGTQYF.